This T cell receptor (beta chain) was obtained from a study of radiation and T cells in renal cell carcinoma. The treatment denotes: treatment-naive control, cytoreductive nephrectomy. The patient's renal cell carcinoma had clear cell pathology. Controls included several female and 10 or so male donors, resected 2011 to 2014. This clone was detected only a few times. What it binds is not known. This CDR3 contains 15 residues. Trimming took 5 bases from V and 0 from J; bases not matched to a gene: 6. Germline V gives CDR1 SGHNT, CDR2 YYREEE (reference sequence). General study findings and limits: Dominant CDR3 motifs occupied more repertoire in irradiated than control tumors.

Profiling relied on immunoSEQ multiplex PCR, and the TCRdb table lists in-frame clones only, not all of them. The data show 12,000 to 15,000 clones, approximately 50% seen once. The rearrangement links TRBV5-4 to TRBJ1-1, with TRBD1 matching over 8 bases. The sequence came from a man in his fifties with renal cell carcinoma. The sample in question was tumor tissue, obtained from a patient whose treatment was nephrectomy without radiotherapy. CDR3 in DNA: TGTGCCAGCAGTACAGGGGGGGGAGTGAACACTGAAGCTTTCTTT. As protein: CASSTGGGVNTEAFF.